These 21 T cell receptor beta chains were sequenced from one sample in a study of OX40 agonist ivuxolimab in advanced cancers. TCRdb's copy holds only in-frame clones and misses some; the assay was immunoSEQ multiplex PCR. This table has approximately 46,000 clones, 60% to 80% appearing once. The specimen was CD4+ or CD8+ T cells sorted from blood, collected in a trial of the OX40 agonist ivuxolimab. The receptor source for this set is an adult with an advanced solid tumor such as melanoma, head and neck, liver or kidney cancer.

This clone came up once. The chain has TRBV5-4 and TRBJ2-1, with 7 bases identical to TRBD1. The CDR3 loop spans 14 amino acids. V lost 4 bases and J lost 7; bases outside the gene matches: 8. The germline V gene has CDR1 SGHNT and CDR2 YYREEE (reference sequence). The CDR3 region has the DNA TGTGCCAGCAGCCCGAAGCGACAGGGAAATGAGCAGTTCTTC. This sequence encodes CASSPKRQGNEQFF. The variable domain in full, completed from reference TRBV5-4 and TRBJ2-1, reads ETGVTQSPTHLIKTRGQQVTLRCSSQSGHNTVSWYQQALGQGPQFIFQYYREEENGRGNFPPRFSGLQFPNYSSELNVNALELDDSALYLCASSPKRQGNEQFFGPGTRLTVL.

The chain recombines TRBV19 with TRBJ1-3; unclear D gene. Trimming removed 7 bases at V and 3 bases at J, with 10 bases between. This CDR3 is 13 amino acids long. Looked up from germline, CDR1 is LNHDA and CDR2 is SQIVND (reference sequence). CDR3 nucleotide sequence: TGTGCCAGTAATGAGTTATTTGGAAACACCATATATTTT. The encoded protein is CASNELFGNTIYF.

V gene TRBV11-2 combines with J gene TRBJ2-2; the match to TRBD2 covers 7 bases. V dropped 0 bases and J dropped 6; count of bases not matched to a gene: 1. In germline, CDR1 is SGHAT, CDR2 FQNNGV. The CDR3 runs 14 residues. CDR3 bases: TGTGCCAGCAGCTTAGATCGGGGGGCCGGGGAGCTGTTTTTT. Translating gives CASSLDRGAGELFF.

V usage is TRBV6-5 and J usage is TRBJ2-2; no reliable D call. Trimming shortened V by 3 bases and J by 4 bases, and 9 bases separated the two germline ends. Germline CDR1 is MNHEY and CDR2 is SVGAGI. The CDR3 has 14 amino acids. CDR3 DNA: TGTGCCAGCAGTTATTTCTGGGGCACCGGGGAGCTGTTTTTT. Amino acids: CASSYFWGTGELFF.

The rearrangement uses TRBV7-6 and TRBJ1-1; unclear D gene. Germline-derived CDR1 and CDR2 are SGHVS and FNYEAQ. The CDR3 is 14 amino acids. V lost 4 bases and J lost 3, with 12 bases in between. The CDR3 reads CASSSVIGHTEAFF. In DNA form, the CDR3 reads TGTGCCAGCAGCTCGGTAATAGGGCACACTGAAGCTTTCTTT. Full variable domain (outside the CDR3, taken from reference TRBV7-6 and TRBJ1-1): GAGVSQSPRYKVTKRGQDVALRCDPISGHVSLYWYRQALGQGPEFLTYFNYEAQQDKSGLPNDRFSAERPEGSISTLTIQRTEQRDSAMYRCASSSVIGHTEAFFGQGTRLTVV.

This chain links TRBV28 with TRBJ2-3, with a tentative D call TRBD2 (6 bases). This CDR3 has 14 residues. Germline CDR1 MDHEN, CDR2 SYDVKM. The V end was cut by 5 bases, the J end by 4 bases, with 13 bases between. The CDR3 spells CASSIVGGSDTQYF. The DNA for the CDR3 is TGTGCCAGCAGTATCGTGGGGGGATCAGATACGCAGTATTTT.

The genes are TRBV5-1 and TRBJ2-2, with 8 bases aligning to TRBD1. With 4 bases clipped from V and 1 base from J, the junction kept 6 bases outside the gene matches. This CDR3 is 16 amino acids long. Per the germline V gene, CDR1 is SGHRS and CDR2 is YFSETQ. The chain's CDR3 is CASSPPGTGNTGELFF. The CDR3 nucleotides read TGCGCCAGCAGCCCGCCCGGGACAGGGAACACCGGGGAGCTGTTTTTT.

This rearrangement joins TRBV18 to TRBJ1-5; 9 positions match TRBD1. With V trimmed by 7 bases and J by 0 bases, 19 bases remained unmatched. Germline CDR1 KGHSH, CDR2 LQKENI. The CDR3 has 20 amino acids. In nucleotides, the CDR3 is TGTGCCAGCTTTCTAGGGGGGACAGGGCCTTTTGTGGATAGCAATCAGCCCCAGCATTTT. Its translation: CASFLGGTGPFVDSNQPQHF.

CDR3 nucleotide sequence: TGTGCCAGCAGTGGCGGGCTCCGCAGGCCCCAGCATTTT. This sequence encodes CASSGGLRRPQHF. The V call is TRBV6-5, the J call TRBJ1-5; D is unresolved. With 5 bases removed from V and 9 bases from J, the gap between germline ends came to 14 bases. The CDR3 covers 13 residues. In germline, CDR1 is MNHEY, CDR2 SVGAGI.

The CDR3 spells CASSNSKETQYF. The CDR3 DNA is TGTGCCAGTAGTAATTCGAAGGAGACCCAGTACTTC. The V gene is TRBV19, the J gene TRBJ2-5; unclear D gene. V was pared by 4 bases and J by 5 bases, with 8 bases between. The CDR3 length is 12 residues. In germline, CDR1 is LNHDA, CDR2 SQIVND (reference sequence).

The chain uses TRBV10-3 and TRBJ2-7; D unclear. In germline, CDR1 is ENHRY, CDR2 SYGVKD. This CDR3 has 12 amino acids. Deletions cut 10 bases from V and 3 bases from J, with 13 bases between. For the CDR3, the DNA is TGTGCCACCGCGCGACAAAACTACGAGCAGTACTTC. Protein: CATARQNYEQYF.

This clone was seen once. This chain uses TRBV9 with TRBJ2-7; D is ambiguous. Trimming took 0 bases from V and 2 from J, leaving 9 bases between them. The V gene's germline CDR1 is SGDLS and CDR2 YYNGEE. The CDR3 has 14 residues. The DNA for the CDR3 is TGTGCCAGCAGCGTAGATATCTCCCCCTACGAGCAGTACTTC. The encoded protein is CASSVDISPYEQYF.

CDR3 sequence: CAISDNPDRSRQYF. CDR3 nucleotide sequence: TGTGCCATCAGTGATAATCCGGACAGGTCGAGGCAGTACTTC. This chain uses TRBV10-3 with TRBJ2-7; 7 nucleotides align to TRBD1. The CDR3 covers 14 residues. Germline V gene lookup returns CDR1 ENHRY and CDR2 SYGVKD. V was clipped by 3 bases and J by 9 bases; unmatched bases: 11.

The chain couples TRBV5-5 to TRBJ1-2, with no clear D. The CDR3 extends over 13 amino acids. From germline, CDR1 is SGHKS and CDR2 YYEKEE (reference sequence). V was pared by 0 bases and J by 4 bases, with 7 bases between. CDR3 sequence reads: CASSLAEGYGYTF. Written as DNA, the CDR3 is TGTGCCAGCAGCTTGGCGGAGGGCTATGGCTACACCTTC.

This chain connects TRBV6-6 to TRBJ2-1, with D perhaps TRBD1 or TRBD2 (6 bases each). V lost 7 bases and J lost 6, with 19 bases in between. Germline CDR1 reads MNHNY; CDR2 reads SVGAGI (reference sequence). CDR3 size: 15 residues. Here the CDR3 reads CASTGTRWGANEQFF. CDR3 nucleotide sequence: TGTGCCAGCACGGGAACTAGATGGGGGGCCAATGAGCAGTTCTTC.

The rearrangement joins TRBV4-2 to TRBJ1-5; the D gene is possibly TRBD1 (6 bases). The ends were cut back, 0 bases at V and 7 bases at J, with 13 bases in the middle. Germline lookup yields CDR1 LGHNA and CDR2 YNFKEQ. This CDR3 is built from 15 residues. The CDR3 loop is CASSQDGQGRQPQHF. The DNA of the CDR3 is TGTGCCAGCAGCCAAGATGGGCAGGGGAGGCAGCCCCAGCATTTT.

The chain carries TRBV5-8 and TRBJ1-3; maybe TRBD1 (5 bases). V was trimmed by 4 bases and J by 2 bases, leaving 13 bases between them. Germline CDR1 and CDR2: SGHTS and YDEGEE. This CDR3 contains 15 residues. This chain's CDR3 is CASSPPGTPGNTIYF. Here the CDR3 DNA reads TGTGCCAGCAGCCCACCCGGGACTCCTGGAAACACCATATATTTT. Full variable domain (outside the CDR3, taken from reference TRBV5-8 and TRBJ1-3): EAGVTQSPTHLIKTRGQQATLRCSPISGHTSVYWYQQALGLGLQFLLWYDEGEERNRGNFPPRFSGRQFPNYSSELNVNALELEDSALYLCASSPPGTPGNTIYFGEGSWLTVV.

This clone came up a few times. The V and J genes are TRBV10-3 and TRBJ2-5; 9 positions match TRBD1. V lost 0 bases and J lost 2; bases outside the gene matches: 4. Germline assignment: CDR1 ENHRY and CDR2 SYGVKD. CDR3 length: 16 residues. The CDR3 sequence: CAISESPQGAQETQYF. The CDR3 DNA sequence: TGTGCCATCAGTGAGTCGCCACAGGGGGCTCAAGAGACCCAGTACTTC.

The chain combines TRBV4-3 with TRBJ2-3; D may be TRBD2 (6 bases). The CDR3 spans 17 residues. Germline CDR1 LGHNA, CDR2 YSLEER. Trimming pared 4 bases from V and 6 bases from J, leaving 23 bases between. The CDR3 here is CASSPQRGTGSMDTQYF. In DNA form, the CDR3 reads TGCGCCAGCAGCCCCCAACGGGGGACTGGCAGTATGGATACGCAGTATTTT.

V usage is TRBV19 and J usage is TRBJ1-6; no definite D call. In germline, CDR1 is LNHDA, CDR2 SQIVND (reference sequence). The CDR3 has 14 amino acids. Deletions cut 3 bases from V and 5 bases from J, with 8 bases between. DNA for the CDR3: TGTGCCAGTAGTATCTCAGGAGATAATTCACCCCTCCACTTT. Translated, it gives CASSISGDNSPLHF.

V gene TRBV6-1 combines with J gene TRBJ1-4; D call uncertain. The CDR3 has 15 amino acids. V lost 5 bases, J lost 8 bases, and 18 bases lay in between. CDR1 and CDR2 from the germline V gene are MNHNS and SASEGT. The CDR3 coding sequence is TGTGCCAGCAGTCCATTACCGGTGGAAGACGAAAAACTGTTTTTT. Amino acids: CASSPLPVEDEKLFF.